Each of the 9 T cell receptor beta chains below was sequenced from the same sample in a study of OX40 agonist ivuxolimab in advanced cancers. Generated by immunoSEQ multiplex PCR, the TCRdb table keeps only in-frame clones and is missing some. Here the sample spans about 39,000 clones, roughly four fifths being singletons. The material was CD4+ or CD8+ T cells sorted from blood, obtained in a trial of the OX40 agonist ivuxolimab. The receptors derive from an adult with an advanced solid tumor such as melanoma, head and neck, liver or kidney cancer.

This clone counts as medium-sized. V and J are TRBV21-1 and TRBJ1-2; TRBD1, as called in the table, went unchecked against the DNA. TRBV21-1 is listed as a pseudogene. The CDR3 has 18 residues. The CDR3 reads CASSRVGGREIIGGGYTF. CDR3 DNA: TGTGCCAGCAGTCGAGTAGGGGGCAGGGAGATCATCGGAGGTGGCTACACCTTC.

The gene calls are TRBV11-1 and TRBJ1-5; D not certain. V lost 2 bases to trimming and J lost 6 bases, with 8 bases between them. CDR3 size: 13 residues. Germline V CDR1 and CDR2: SGHAT, FQDESV (reference sequence). CDR3 amino acids: CASSLTGFQPQHF. CDR3 DNA: TGTGCCAGCAGCTTAACGGGATTTCAGCCCCAGCATTTT.

The genes are TRBV7-6 and TRBJ2-1, with D uncertain. Trimming took 5 bases from V and 3 from J, leaving 20 bases between them. Germline CDR1 SGHVS, CDR2 FNYEAQ. CDR3 length equals 17 residues. CDR3 amino acids: CASSTEPPSVHYNEQFF. CDR3 in DNA: TGTGCCAGCAGCACGGAGCCCCCCAGCGTACACTACAATGAGCAGTTCTTC.

This CDR3 is CASSRDRNTEAFF. The CDR3 bases are TGTGCCAGCAGCCGGGACAGGAACACTGAAGCTTTCTTT. The rearrangement joins TRBV14 to TRBJ1-1; the match to TRBD1 covers 7 bases. V gave up 4 bases and J gave up 1 base; unmatched junction bases: 0. The CDR3 runs to 13 residues. CDR1 is SGHDN, CDR2 FVKESK, per germline.

This clone was seen just once. The genes are TRBV7-9 and TRBJ1-2; unclear D gene. Deletions cut 2 bases from V and 7 bases from J, with 11 bases between. This CDR3 has 13 amino acids. Per germline, CDR1 SEHNR and CDR2 FQNEAQ (reference sequence). The CDR3 spells CASSLWGVGGYTF. The CDR3 nucleotides are TGTGCCAGCAGCTTATGGGGTGTGGGTGGCTACACCTTC.

This sequence joins TRBV7-3 and TRBJ2-7; D not certain. The V gene lost 4 bases and the J gene lost 3 bases, with 16 bases spanning the gap. Germline CDR1 is SGHTA and CDR2 is FQGTGA. The CDR3 has 15 amino acids. CDR3 loop: CASSSPSRRDYEQYF. In DNA form, the CDR3 reads TGTGCCAGCAGCTCCCCCTCGCGGAGAGACTACGAGCAGTACTTC.

The chain couples TRBV6-1 to TRBJ2-7; 9 bases line up with TRBD2. J lost 6 bases, V lost 7 bases, and 10 bases had no gene match. The CDR3 has 14 residues. Germline values: CDR1 MNHNS, CDR2 SASEGT. This CDR3 is CASKLSLAGSEQYV. The CDR3 region has the DNA TGTGCCAGCAAGTTGAGCCTAGCGGGATCCGAGCAGTACGTC.

This chain connects TRBV6-5 to TRBJ2-3, with D uncertain. In germline, CDR1 is MNHEY, CDR2 SVGAGI. The CDR3 length is 15 residues. Trimming took off 2 bases at V and 0 bases at J, with 9 bases between the two ends. Written as DNA, the CDR3 is TGTGCCAGCAGTTACGGCCGCGCTAGCACAGATACGCAGTATTTT. Its protein is CASSYGRASTDTQYF.

This chain uses TRBV29-1 with TRBJ2-1; 13 nucleotides align to TRBD2. This CDR3 region has 13 residues. The junction had 8 bases not matched to a gene; V was cut back by 7 bases and J by 11 bases. CDR1 is SQVTM, CDR2 ANQGSEA, per germline. The CDR3 spells CSAGTSGTPQQFF. The CDR3 nucleotides are TGCAGCGCCGGGACTAGCGGGACCCCACAGCAGTTCTTC.